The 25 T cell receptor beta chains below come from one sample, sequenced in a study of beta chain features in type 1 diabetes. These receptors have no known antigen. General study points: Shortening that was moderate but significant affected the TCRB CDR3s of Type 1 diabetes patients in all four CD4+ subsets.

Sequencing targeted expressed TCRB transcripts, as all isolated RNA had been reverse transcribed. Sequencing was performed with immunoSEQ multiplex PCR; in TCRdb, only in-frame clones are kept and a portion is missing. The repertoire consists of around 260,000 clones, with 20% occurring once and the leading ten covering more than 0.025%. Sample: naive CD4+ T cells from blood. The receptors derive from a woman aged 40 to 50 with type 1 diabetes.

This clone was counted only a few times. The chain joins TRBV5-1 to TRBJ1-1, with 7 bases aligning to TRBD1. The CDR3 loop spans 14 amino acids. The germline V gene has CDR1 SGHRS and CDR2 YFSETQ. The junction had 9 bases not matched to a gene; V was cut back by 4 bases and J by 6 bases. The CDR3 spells CASSPQGTSAEAFF. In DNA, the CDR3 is TGCGCCAGCAGCCCACAGGGGACCTCGGCTGAAGCTTTCTTT. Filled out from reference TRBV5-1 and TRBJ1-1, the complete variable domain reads KAGVTQTPRYLIKTRGQQVTLSCSPISGHRSVSWYQQTPGQGLQFLFEYFSETQRNKGNFPGRFSGRQFSNSRSEMNVSTLELGDSALYLCASSPQGTSAEAFFGQGTRLTVV.

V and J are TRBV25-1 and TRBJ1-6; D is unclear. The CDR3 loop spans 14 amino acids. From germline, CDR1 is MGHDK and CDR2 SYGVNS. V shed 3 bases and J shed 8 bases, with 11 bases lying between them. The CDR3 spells CASSDSGIDSPLHF. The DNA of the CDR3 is TGTGCCAGCAGTGACAGCGGGATAGATTCACCCCTCCACTTT. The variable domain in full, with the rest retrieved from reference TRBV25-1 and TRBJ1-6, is EADIYQTPRYLVIGTGKKITLECSQTMGHDKMYWYQQDPGMELHLIHYSYGVNSTEKGDLSSESTVSRIRTEHFPLTLESARPSHTSQYLCASSDSGIDSPLHFGNGTRLTVT.

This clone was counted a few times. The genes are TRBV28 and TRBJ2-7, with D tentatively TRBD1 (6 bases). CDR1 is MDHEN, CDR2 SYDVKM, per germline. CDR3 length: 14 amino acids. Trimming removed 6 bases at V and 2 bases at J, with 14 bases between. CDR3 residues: CASSLNRAPYEQYF. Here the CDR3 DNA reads TGTGCCAGCAGCCTAAACAGGGCCCCCTACGAGCAGTACTTC.

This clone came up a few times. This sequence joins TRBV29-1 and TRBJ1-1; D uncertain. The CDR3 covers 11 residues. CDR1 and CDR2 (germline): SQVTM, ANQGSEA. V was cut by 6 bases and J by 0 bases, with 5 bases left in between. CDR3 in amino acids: CSVTLNTEAFF. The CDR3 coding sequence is TGCAGCGTAACTCTGAACACTGAAGCTTTCTTT.

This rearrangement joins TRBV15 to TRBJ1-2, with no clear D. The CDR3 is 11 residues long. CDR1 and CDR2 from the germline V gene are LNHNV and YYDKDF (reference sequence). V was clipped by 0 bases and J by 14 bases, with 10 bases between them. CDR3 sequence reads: CATSRDAERTF. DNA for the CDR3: TGTGCCACCAGCAGAGATGCGGAGCGAACCTTC.

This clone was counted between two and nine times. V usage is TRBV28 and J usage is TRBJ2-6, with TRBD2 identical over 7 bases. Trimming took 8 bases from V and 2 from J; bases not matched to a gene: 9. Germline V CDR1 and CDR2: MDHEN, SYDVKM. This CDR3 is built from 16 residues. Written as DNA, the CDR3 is TGTGCCAGCTCCGTCGGGAGGTCCCCTGGGGCCAACGTCCTGACTTTC. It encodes CASSVGRSPGANVLTF.

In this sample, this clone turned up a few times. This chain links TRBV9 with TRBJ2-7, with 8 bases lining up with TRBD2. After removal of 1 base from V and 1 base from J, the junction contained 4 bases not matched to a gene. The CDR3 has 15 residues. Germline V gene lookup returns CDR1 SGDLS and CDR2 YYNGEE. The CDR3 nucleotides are TGTGCCAGCAGCGTAAAAGCGGGGGAATCCTACGAGCAGTACTTC. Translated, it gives CASSVKAGESYEQYF.

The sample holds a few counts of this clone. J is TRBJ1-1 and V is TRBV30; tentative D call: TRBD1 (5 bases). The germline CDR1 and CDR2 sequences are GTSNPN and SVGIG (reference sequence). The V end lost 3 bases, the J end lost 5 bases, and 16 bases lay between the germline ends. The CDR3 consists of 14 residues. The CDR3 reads CAWRSQGRGTEAFF. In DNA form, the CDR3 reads TGTGCCTGGAGGAGCCAGGGACGGGGGACTGAAGCTTTCTTT.

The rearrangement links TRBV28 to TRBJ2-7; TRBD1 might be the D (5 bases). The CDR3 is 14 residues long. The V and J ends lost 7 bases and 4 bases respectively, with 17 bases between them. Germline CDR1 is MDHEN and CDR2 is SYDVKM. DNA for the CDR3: TGTGCCAGCAAAGGGGCCTCCGACAGTTACGAGCAGTACTTC. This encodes CASKGASDSYEQYF.

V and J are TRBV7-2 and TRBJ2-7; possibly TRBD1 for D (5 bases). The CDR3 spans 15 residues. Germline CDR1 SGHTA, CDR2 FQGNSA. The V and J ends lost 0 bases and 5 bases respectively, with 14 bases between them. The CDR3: CASSLAWGLGNEQYF. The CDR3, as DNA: TGTGCCAGCAGCTTAGCTTGGGGCCTGGGGAACGAGCAGTACTTC.

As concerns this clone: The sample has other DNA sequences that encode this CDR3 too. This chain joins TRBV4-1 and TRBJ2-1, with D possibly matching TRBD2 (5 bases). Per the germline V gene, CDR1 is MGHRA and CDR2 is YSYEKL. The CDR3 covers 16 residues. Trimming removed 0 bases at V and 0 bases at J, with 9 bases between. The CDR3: CASSQETGSSYNEQFF. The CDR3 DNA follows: TGCGCCAGCAGCCAAGAAACGGGGAGCTCCTACAATGAGCAGTTCTTC.

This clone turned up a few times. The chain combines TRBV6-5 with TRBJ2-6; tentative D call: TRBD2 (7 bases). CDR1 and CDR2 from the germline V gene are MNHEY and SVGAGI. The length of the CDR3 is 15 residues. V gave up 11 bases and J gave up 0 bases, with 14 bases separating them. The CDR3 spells CASRRGHSGANVLTF. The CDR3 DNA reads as TGTGCCTCTCGGCGGGGGCACTCTGGGGCCAACGTCCTGACTTTC.

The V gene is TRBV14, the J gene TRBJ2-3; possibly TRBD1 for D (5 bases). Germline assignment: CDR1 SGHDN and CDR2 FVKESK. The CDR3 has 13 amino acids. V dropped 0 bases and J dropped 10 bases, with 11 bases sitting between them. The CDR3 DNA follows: TGTGCCAGCAGCCAAGAGATCAGGGATGCGCAGTATTTT. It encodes CASSQEIRDAQYF.

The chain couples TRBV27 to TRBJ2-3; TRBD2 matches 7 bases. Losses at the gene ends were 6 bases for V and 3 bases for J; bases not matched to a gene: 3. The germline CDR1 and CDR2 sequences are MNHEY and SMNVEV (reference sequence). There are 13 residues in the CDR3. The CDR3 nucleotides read TGTGCCAGCAGGCCGGGGGGAACAGATACGCAGTATTTT. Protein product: CASRPGGTDTQYF.

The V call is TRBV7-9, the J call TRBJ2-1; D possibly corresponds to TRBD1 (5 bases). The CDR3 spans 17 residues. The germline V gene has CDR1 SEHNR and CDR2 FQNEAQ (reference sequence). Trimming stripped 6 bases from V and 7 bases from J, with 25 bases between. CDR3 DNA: TGTGCCAGCAGGCCCAACTTTGACCAGATCTACAGGAATGAGCAGTTCTTC. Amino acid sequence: CASRPNFDQIYRNEQFF. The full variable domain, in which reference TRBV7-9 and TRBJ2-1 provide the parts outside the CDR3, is DTGVSQNPRHKITKRGQNVTFRCDPISEHNRLYWYRQTLGQGPEFLTYFQNEAQLEKSRLLSDRFSAERPKGSFSTLEIQRTEQGDSAMYLCASRPNFDQIYRNEQFFGPGTRLTVL.

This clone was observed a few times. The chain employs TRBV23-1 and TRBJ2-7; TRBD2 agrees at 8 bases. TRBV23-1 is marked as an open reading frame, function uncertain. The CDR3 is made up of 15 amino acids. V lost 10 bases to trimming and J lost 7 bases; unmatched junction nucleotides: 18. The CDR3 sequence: CATKIIAGPSREQYF. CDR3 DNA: TGCGCCACCAAAATTATAGCGGGGCCCTCAAGGGAGCAGTACTTC.

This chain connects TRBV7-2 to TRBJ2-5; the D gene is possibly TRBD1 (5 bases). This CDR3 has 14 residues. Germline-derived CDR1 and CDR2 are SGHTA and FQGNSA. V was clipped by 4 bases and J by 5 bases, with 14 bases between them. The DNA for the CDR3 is TGTGCCAGCAGCTGGGGCAGCTCTGGGGAGACCCAGTACTTC. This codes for CASSWGSSGETQYF.

The CDR3 DNA reads TGTGCCAGCAGCAAAGGACTAGCGATAGATACGCAGTATTTT. Translation: CASSKGLAIDTQYF. This rearrangement joins TRBV11-2 to TRBJ2-3; the match to TRBD2 covers 9 bases. Germline V CDR1 and CDR2: SGHAT, FQNNGV. The junction had 5 bases not matched to a gene; V was cut back by 5 bases and J by 5 bases. The CDR3 is 14 amino acids.

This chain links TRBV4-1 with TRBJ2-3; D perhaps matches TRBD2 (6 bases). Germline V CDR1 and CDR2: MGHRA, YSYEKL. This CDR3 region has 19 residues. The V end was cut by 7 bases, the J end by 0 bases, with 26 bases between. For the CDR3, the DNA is TGCGCCAGCACCCCGGGACTCGATAGCGGTGGGACTAGCACAGATACGCAGTATTTT. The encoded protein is CASTPGLDSGGTSTDTQYF.

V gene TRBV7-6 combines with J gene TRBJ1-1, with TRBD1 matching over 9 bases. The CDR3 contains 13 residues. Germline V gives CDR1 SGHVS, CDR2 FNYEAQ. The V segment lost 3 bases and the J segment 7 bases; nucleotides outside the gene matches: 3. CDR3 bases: TGTGCCAGCAGCTTTTTGACAGGGGGTGAAGCTTTCTTT. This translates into CASSFLTGGEAFF.

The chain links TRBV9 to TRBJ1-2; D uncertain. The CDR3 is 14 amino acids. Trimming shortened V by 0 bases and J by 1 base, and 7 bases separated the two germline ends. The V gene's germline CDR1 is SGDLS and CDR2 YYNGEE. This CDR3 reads CASSVDQYNYGYTF. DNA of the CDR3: TGTGCCAGCAGCGTAGACCAGTATAACTATGGCTACACCTTC.

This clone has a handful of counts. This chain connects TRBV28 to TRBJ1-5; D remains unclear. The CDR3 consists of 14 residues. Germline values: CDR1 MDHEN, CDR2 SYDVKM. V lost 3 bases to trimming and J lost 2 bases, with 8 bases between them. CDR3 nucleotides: TGTGCCAGCAGTTTCCGAGGCGGCAATCAGCCCCAGCATTTT. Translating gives CASSFRGGNQPQHF.

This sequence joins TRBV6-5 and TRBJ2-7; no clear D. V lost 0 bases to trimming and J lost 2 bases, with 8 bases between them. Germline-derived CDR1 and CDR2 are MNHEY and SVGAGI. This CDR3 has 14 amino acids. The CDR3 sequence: CASSYSTFTYEQYF. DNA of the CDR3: TGTGCCAGCAGTTACTCGACATTTACCTACGAGCAGTACTTC.

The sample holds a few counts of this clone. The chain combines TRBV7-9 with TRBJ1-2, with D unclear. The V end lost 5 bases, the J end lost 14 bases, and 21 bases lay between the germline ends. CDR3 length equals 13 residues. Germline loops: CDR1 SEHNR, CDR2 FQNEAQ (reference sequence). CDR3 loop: CASSRDSGSPSTF. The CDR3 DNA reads TGTGCCAGCAGCCGAGACTCCGGGTCCCCATCTACCTTC.

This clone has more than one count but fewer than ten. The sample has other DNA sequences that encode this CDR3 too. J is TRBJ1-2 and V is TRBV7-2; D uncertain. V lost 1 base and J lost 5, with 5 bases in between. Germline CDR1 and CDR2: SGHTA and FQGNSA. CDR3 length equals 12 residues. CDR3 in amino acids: CASSLGGYGYTF. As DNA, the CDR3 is TGTGCCAGCAGCTTAGGCGGGTATGGCTACACCTTC.